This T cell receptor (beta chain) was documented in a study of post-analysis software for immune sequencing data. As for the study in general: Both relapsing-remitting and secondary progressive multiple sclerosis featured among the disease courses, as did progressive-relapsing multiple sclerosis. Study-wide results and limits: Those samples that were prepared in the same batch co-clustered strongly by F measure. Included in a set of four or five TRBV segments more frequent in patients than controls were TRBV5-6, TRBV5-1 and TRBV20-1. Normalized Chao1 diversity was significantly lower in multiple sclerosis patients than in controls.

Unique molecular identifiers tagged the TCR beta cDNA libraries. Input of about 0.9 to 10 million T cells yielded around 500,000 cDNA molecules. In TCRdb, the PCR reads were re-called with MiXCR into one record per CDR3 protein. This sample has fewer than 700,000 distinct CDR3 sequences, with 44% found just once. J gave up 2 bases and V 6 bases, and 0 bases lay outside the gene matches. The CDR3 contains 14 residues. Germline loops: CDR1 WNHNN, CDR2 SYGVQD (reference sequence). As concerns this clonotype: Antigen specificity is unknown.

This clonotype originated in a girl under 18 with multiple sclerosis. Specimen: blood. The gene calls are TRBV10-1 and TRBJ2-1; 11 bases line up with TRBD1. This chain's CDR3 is CASRGQGAYNEQFF. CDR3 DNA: TGCGCCAGCAGGGGACAGGGGGCCTACAATGAGCAGTTCTTC.